This T cell receptor (beta chain) was captured in a study of HIV-infected children after antiretroviral therapy interruption (dated by TCRdb to between 2018 and 2020). Study-wide context: Eight children, all with CD4+ count above 500 and viral load below 50 copies/ml, were included, of whom four were on planned treatment interruption and four were on continuous treatment. Alongside measurements of thymic output, TCR repertoires of children on planned treatment interruption were compared with TCR repertoires of children on continuous antiretroviral treatment. Interruption-arm samples came from week 0, week 12, end of interruption (week 24 or 48), and about 3 years after study end. For the continuous-treatment arm, samples from the corresponding weeks 0, 48 and 150 were analyzed. The interruption group had a median age of 9.5 years, and the continuous treatment group had a median age of approximately 8 years. Most participating children had recorded exposure to EBV and CMV.

Library method: 3' RACE. TCR libraries were generated from RNA by a 3' RACE protocol incorporating unique molecular identifiers so that PCR amplification bias could be corrected. Amplicon libraries were pooled in groups of up to roughly 12 and sequenced on an Illumina MiSeq using v2 2x250 paired-end chemistry. As for the authors' bioinformatics: Decombinator was used to process the reads, assigning V and J genes and CDR3 and applying barcode-based correction of errors and PCR bias. Before the Gini coefficient was calculated with the R ineq package, repertoires were subsampled to the same depth. GLIPH, Hamming distance and a shared triplet metric were used to assess CDR3 similarity. TCRdb reworked the public reads: Q25 trimming with fastp, MiXCR clone assembly, productive beta chains retained. CDR3 protein duplicates are merged, each entry listing the most common genes and DNA. It is TCRdb's table, rather than the study itself, that gives the V and J calls and clone size. This sample is represented by around 40,000 distinct CDR3 sequences; approximately 7% of them were singletons. The ten most abundant clones make up more than 0.75% of the sample.

Findings and caveats that apply to the study as a whole: The sorted CD45RA+ naive cells might contain minor non-naive CD45RA+ populations, such as EMRA or stem memory cells. The naive CD4+ Gini coefficient rose by the end of treatment interruption, suggesting clonal expansion, and returned to baseline by 3 years. In naive CD4+ repertoires of PTI patients, CDR3 sharing between time points fell after interruption began; many sequences were shared between end of interruption and 3 years later. The small number of patients is a limitation, and caution is needed when interpreting the data.

Interpreted using the paper, the treatment or condition label stands for: PENTA 11 planned treatment interruption arm or continuous ART arm. The participants, all children from the United Kingdom aged 2 to 15 years, had been on at least three-drug ART for a minimum of 24 weeks. Cryopreserved PBMCs containing at least 5 million viable cells were required, and a few candidate patients were excluded because of low viable PBMC yield. Naive CD4+ CD45RA+ CD45RO- T cells were FACS-sorted from thawed PBMCs on a FACSAria III cell sorter. After sorting, cells were fixed, and RNA was extracted with the RNeasy FFPE kit and then with the RNeasy Micro kit. From the cysteine up to the phenylalanine, the CDR3 has a length of 14 residues. The kept DNA is CDR3 alone, 42 bases in frame from the first base. In this sample, this clonotype turned up many times. The clone's antigen remains unknown. One end of the junction fails to match germline, which may point to a read error.

Sequencing was performed on CD45RA+ CD4+ T cells from PBMCs, pooled from several time points, taken from a donor given antiretroviral therapy, either interrupted or continuous. According to the study, the label for this sample's cell subset or site signals: naive CD4+ CD45RA+ CD45RO- T cells. The source of this sequence is a pool of human donors with HIV. This sequence uses TRBV12-3 or TRBV12-4 and TRBJ2-3, and TRBD1 matches 7 of the central bases. The nucleotide sequence is TGTGCCAGCAGTTTAAGGGGGCGCGCAGAAACGCTGTATTTT. The resulting protein is CASSLRGRAETLYF.